This T cell receptor beta chain was identified in a study of T cells after yellow fever vaccination. Study-level background: Where fractions had low cell numbers, libraries were prepared from them with the SMART-Seq v4 Ultra Low Input RNA kit.

General study points: Booster samples showed a return of most primary-vaccination clones (around 95% CD4, about 87% CD8). FACS-sorted repertoires could contain abundant clonotypes contaminating from the bulk population.

Unmatched junction bases numbered 9, after V lost 8 bases and J lost 5 bases. Germline V gene sequence: CDR1 SQVTM, CDR2 ANQGSEA. The CDR3 is 13 residues long. This clonotype has more than one count but fewer than ten. Its antigen is undetermined. Production of TCR cDNA was by 5'RACE template switching, which also added a universal primer site and UMIs. TCRdb recomputed calls from the 5' RACE reads with MiXCR, one row per CDR3 protein. The sample records around 250,000 distinct CDR3 sequences, less than 9% being singletons. The receptor comes from a man aged 30 to 45 who received the YFV17D yellow fever vaccine. The sample here was CD4+ T cells sorted from PBMCs, taken 15 days after the yellow fever booster vaccination. The chain recombines TRBV29-1 with TRBJ1-5, with 7 positions matching TRBD1. CDR3: CSTSTGEDQPQHF. CDR3 sequence (DNA): TGCAGCACTTCCACAGGGGAAGATCAGCCCCAGCATTTT.